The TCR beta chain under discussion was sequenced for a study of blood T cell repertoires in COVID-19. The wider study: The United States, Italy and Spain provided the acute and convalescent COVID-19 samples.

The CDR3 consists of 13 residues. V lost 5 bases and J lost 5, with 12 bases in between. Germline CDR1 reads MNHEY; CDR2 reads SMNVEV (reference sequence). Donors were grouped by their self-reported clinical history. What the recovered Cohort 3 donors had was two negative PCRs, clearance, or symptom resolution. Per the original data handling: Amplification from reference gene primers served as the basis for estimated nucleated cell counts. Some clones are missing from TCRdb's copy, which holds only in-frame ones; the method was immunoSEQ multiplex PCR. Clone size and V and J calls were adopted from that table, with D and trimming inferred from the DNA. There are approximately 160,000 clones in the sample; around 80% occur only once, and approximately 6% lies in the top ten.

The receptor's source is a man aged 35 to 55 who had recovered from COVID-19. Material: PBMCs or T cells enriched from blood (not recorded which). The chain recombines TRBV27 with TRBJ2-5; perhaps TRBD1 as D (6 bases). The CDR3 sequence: CASSPPQGETQYF. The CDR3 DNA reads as TGTGCCAGCAGTCCTCCTCAGGGGGAGACCCAGTACTTC.